These 30 T cell receptor beta chains were sequenced from one sample in a study of neoadjuvant nivolumab and ipilimumab in lung cancer. Generated by immunoSEQ multiplex PCR, the TCRdb table keeps only in-frame clones and is missing some. The profile covers roughly 49,000 clones, with approximately 90% appearing a single time and roughly 3.7% taken by the ten largest. The sample was blood, taken before neoadjuvant nivolumab, alone or with ipilimumab. The receptors stem from an adult with non-small cell lung cancer. Some clones in this sample may be carry-over from other donors' samples.

This chain links TRBV7-2 with TRBJ2-7, with TRBD1 matching 7 bases. The germline V gene encodes CDR1 SGHTA and CDR2 FQGNSA. Losses at the gene ends were 5 bases for V and 3 bases for J; bases not matched to a gene: 10. This CDR3 is 15 amino acids long. CDR3 DNA sequence: TGTGCCAGCAGCCCCCATCAGGGACAGATCTACGAGCAGTACTTC. It translates to CASSPHQGQIYEQYF.

The genes are TRBV9 and TRBJ1-2, with D perhaps matching TRBD1 (5 bases). The CDR3 extends over 14 amino acids. V was cut by 0 bases and J by 3 bases, with 9 bases left in between. The V gene's germline CDR1 is SGDLS and CDR2 YYNGEE. CDR3 region: CASSVDGRDYGYTF. The CDR3 coding sequence is TGTGCCAGCAGCGTAGATGGCAGGGACTATGGCTACACCTTC.

On this clone itself: The sample has other DNA sequences that encode this CDR3 too. The chain carries TRBV5-1 and TRBJ2-7, with 10 bases that match TRBD2. The CDR3 is 13 residues long. Germline V gene sequence: CDR1 SGHRS, CDR2 YFSETQ. The junction had 0 bases not matched to a gene; V was cut back by 5 bases and J by 1 base. Here the CDR3 DNA reads TGCGCCAGCAGGACTAGCGGGTCCTACGAGCAGTACTTC. Amino acid sequence: CASRTSGSYEQYF. Together with reference TRBV5-1 and TRBJ2-7, the CDR3 gives the full variable domain: KAGVTQTPRYLIKTRGQQVTLSCSPISGHRSVSWYQQTPGQGLQFLFEYFSETQRNKGNFPGRFSGRQFSNSRSEMNVSTLELGDSALYLCASRTSGSYEQYFGPGTRLTVT.

The gene calls are TRBV7-6 and TRBJ2-3, with a weak D call TRBD1 (5 bases). The V end was cut by 2 bases, the J end by 5 bases, with 11 bases between. Per germline, CDR1 SGHVS and CDR2 FNYEAQ. CDR3 length: 14 residues. CDR3 in amino acids: CASSLQGRQDTQYF. Written as DNA, the CDR3 is TGTGCCAGCAGCTTACAGGGTCGTCAAGATACGCAGTATTTT.

This chain uses TRBV18 with TRBJ2-7, with D uncertain. The length of the CDR3 is 12 residues. CDR1 is KGHSH, CDR2 LQKENI, per germline. Trimming stripped 3 bases from V and 5 bases from J, with 8 bases between. Here the CDR3 reads CASSPSLDEQYF. The CDR3 DNA reads as TGTGCCAGCTCACCTTCCCTGGACGAGCAGTACTTC.

The chain combines TRBV27 with TRBJ2-7, with D possibly being TRBD1 (5 bases). The CDR3 loop spans 13 amino acids. V was trimmed by 0 bases and J by 6 bases, leaving 9 bases between them. Per germline, CDR1 MNHEY and CDR2 SMNVEV (reference sequence). CDR3 sequence reads: CASSLSGVSEQYF. The CDR3 DNA reads TGTGCCAGCAGTTTATCAGGGGTATCCGAGCAGTACTTC.

The V and J genes are TRBV6-1 and TRBJ2-3; D remains ambiguous. The CDR3 sequence is 12 residues long. Trimming removed 4 bases from V and 4 bases from J, with 6 bases in between. CDR1 MNHNS and CDR2 SASEGT come from the germline V gene. The CDR3 reads CASSAGSDTQYF. CDR3 in DNA: TGTGCCAGCAGTGCCGGTTCAGATACGCAGTATTTT.

The chain employs TRBV10-3 and TRBJ2-1; the match to TRBD2 covers 9 bases. The trim removed 3 bases at V and 1 base at J, leaving 4 bases unmatched. The CDR3 sequence is 16 residues long. Per germline, CDR1 ENHRY and CDR2 SYGVKD. CDR3 in amino acids: CAISESAGGSYNEQFF. The CDR3 DNA follows: TGTGCCATCAGTGAATCGGCGGGAGGGTCCTACAATGAGCAGTTCTTC.

CDR3 sequence reads: CASSLFGSLVSSGANVLTF. The DNA for the CDR3 is TGCGCCAGCAGCTTGTTCGGCAGCCTCGTAAGCTCTGGGGCCAACGTCCTGACTTTC. The chain links TRBV5-1 to TRBJ2-6; no firm D call. This CDR3 region has 19 residues. With 1 base removed from V and 0 bases from J, the gap between germline ends came to 17 bases. Germline V CDR1 and CDR2: SGHRS, YFSETQ.

This chain's CDR3 is CASSLIGQAGEAFF. The CDR3 coding sequence is TGCGCCAGCAGCTTGATCGGACAGGCCGGTGAAGCTTTCTTT. The chain employs TRBV5-1 and TRBJ1-1, with 7 bases aligning to TRBD1. V dropped 1 base and J dropped 7; count of bases not matched to a gene: 7. The CDR3 has 14 residues. Germline V CDR1 and CDR2: SGHRS, YFSETQ.

The genes are TRBV30 and TRBJ2-7, with 8 bases identical to TRBD1. Germline V CDR1 and CDR2: GTSNPN, SVGIG (reference sequence). J lost 3 bases, V lost 0 bases, and 7 bases had no gene match. The CDR3 extends over 15 amino acids. The CDR3: CAWSVGGRGRYEQYF. In DNA, the CDR3 is TGTGCCTGGAGTGTAGGGGGCAGGGGGCGCTACGAGCAGTACTTC.

This clone has a single count. The rearrangement links TRBV19 to TRBJ1-2, with D possibly TRBD1 on 5 matching bases. Germline loops: CDR1 LNHDA, CDR2 SQIVND (reference sequence). The CDR3 totals 13 residues. Trimming removed 6 bases from V and 7 bases from J, with 15 bases in between. In nucleotides, the CDR3 is TGTGCCAGTAGGGGACGTCCAACGGGTGGCTACACCTTC. Amino acid sequence: CASRGRPTGGYTF.

The chain uses TRBV5-1 and TRBJ2-7, with 14 bases aligning to TRBD2. Trimming took 7 bases from V and 5 from J; bases not matched to a gene: 17. Germline V gene sequence: CDR1 SGHRS, CDR2 YFSETQ. The CDR3 is made up of 18 amino acids. CDR3 region: CASSRGGTSGSRRDEQYF. CDR3 DNA: TGCGCCAGCTCCCGCGGAGGGACTAGCGGGAGTAGGAGGGACGAGCAGTACTTC.

The chain carries TRBV30 and TRBJ2-2; D possibly corresponds to TRBD2 (6 bases). Looked up from germline, CDR1 is GTSNPN and CDR2 is SVGIG (reference sequence). Trimming took off 5 bases at V and 7 bases at J, with 11 bases between the two ends. The CDR3 length is 12 residues. The CDR3 protein is CAWGGSGGELFF. Written as DNA, the CDR3 is TGTGCCTGGGGGGGGTCGGGCGGGGAGCTGTTTTTT.

The chain employs TRBV25-1 and TRBJ1-5; D possibly corresponds to TRBD1 (5 bases). Germline values: CDR1 MGHDK, CDR2 SYGVNS. Trimming pared 3 bases from V and 6 bases from J, leaving 9 bases between. This CDR3 region has 13 residues. The CDR3 DNA follows: TGTGCCAGCAGTGATGAGGGGAGTCAGCCCCAGCATTTT. Its translation: CASSDEGSQPQHF.

This chain connects TRBV11-2 to TRBJ2-3; D unresolved. V lost 6 bases and J 5 bases, leaving 12 bases between the germline ends. The germline CDR1 and CDR2 sequences are SGHAT and FQNNGV. This CDR3 has 13 residues. As DNA, the CDR3 is TGTGCCAGCAGATTCCCTAGTGAAGATACGCAGTATTTT. Encoded protein: CASRFPSEDTQYF.

This chain joins TRBV11-3 and TRBJ2-5; D ambiguous. This CDR3 region has 13 residues. Germline-derived CDR1 and CDR2 are SGHNT and YENEEA. V lost 5 bases to trimming and J lost 5 bases, with 12 bases between them. For the CDR3, the DNA is TGTGCCAGCAGCCTCAACTACGGGGAGACCCAGTACTTC. Amino acid sequence: CASSLNYGETQYF.

This clone has only one observation. The V and J genes are TRBV5-6 and TRBJ2-1; perhaps D is TRBD1 or TRBD2 (5 bases each). Germline-derived CDR1 and CDR2 are SGHDT and YYEEEE. The CDR3 consists of 15 residues. Trimming shortened V by 4 bases and J by 3 bases, and 14 bases separated the two germline ends. Here the CDR3 reads CASSPLGTGYNEQFF. The CDR3 DNA is TGTGCCAGCAGCCCCTTGGGGACGGGCTACAATGAGCAGTTCTTC.

This chain joins TRBV11-2 and TRBJ2-7, with no clear D. The V gene's germline CDR1 is SGHAT and CDR2 FQNNGV. Trimming left V 4 bases short and J 4 bases short, with 5 bases between. The CDR3 length is 11 residues. The CDR3 sequence is CASSYGYEQYF. The CDR3 DNA reads as TGTGCCAGCAGCTACGGGTACGAGCAGTACTTC.

The chain uses TRBV5-1 and TRBJ2-7, with a weak D call TRBD1 (5 bases). The CDR3 spans 14 residues. In germline, CDR1 is SGHRS, CDR2 YFSETQ. Trimming removed 0 bases at V and 2 bases at J, with 9 bases between. CDR3 amino acids: CASSLEAGTYEQYF. The DNA for the CDR3 is TGCGCCAGCAGCTTGGAGGCAGGGACCTACGAGCAGTACTTC.

The gene calls are TRBV13 and TRBJ2-5, with 10 nucleotides matching TRBD2. The CDR3 has 16 residues. V was pared by 2 bases and J by 5 bases, with 8 bases of the junction left unmatched. Per germline, CDR1 PRHDT and CDR2 FYEKMQ (reference sequence). The CDR3 loop is CASSLTALAGDETQYF. The CDR3 DNA reads as TGTGCCAGCAGCTTAACAGCCCTAGCGGGAGATGAGACCCAGTACTTC.

The chain has TRBV7-9 and TRBJ1-4; D uncertain. Germline-derived CDR1 and CDR2 are SEHNR and FQNEAQ (reference sequence). The CDR3 runs 15 residues. The V gene lost 1 base and the J gene lost 4 bases, with 10 bases spanning the gap. For the CDR3, the DNA is TGTGCCAGCAGCTTAGACCTGACGGGTAATGAAAAACTGTTTTTT. This codes for CASSLDLTGNEKLFF.

This chain uses TRBV19 with TRBJ1-1, with 9 bases lining up with TRBD1. CDR3 size: 14 residues. Germline V CDR1 and CDR2: LNHDA, SQIVND (reference sequence). V lost 4 bases, J lost 11 bases, and 11 bases stayed unmatched. CDR3 nucleotide sequence: TGTGCCAGTAGTAGCGACCACAGGGGGCTAAGTGCTTTCTTT. It encodes CASSSDHRGLSAFF.

This clone was picked up a small number of times. The chain couples TRBV27 to TRBJ2-2; no firm D call. This CDR3 comprises 14 residues. Between the trimmed V and J ends, which lost 10 bases and 0 bases, there was a span of 12 bases. The V gene's germline CDR1 is MNHEY and CDR2 SMNVEV (reference sequence). The CDR3 sequence: CATKPGTNTGELFF. CDR3 coding DNA: TGTGCCACCAAGCCCGGCACGAACACCGGGGAGCTGTTTTTT.

The chain joins TRBV7-2 to TRBJ2-5, with D uncertain. Trimming pared 2 bases from V and 0 bases from J, leaving 7 bases between. The CDR3 is 14 residues long. Germline V gene data show CDR1 as SGHTA and CDR2 as FQGNSA. CDR3 coding DNA: TGTGCCAGCAGCTTACGACGGCACCAAGAGACCCAGTACTTC. Protein product: CASSLRRHQETQYF.

This chain joins TRBV2 and TRBJ2-3; tentatively, D is TRBD2 (7 bases). The length of the CDR3 is 17 residues. CDR1 and CDR2 (germline): SNHLY, FYNNEI. V was trimmed by 9 bases and J by 2 bases, leaving 24 bases between them. CDR3 in amino acids: CARRGGTGARTTDTQYF. Here the CDR3 DNA reads TGTGCCAGAAGGGGAGGGACGGGGGCCCGGACCACAGATACGCAGTATTTT.

The rearrangement joins TRBV9 to TRBJ1-2; D is unclear. There are 15 residues in the CDR3. The V end lost 6 bases, the J end lost 1 base, and 16 bases lay between the germline ends. The germline V gene encodes CDR1 SGDLS and CDR2 YYNGEE. CDR3 loop: CASKPVGTYNYGYTF. DNA of the CDR3: TGTGCCAGCAAACCCGTGGGAACCTATAACTATGGCTACACCTTC.

V and J are TRBV7-2 and TRBJ2-5; D unresolved. Per the germline V gene, CDR1 is SGHTA and CDR2 is FQGNSA. The CDR3 is 12 residues long. V dropped 5 bases and J dropped 0 bases, with 4 bases sitting between them. The CDR3, as DNA: TGTGCCAGCAGCGCCTACCAAGAGACCCAGTACTTC. It is translated as CASSAYQETQYF.

This clone was found once. A read error may produce the germline difference seen at one junction end. V and J are TRBV9 and TRBJ2-1; 7 bases map to TRBD2. Per germline, CDR1 SGDLS and CDR2 YYNGEE. The CDR3 runs to 14 residues. The CDR3: CASSVGRENKEQFF. The CDR3 nucleotides read TGTGCCAGCAGCGTAGGGCGGGAGAACAAAGAGCAGTTCTTC.

This clone has more than one count but fewer than ten. For the CDR3, the DNA is TGCGCCAGCAGCCAAGGGATTTCCTGGCGGGAGGACCCCGACTACGAGCAGTACTTC. Residues: CASSQGISWREDPDYEQYF. The gene calls are TRBV4-3 and TRBJ2-7; TRBD2 matches 8 bases. V trimming: 1 base; J trimming: 3 bases; junction bases outside the gene matches: 17. There are 19 residues in the CDR3. Per the germline V gene, CDR1 is LGHNA and CDR2 is YSLEER.